What follows are 31 T cell receptor beta chains derived from one specimen sequenced in a study of CXCR3-negative and CXCR3-positive naive CD8 T cells (dated by TCRdb to between 2018 and 2021). The paper's findings and limits, for the study overall: TRB CDR3s from CXCR3-positive naive cells showed higher hydrophobicity (lower Kidera factor 4), lower energy, and higher strength and volume indices than CXCR3-negative naive cells.

The reads were generated on a NextSeq 550. The Human TCR Profiling Kit (MiLaboratory) was used to make UMI-labeled 5' RACE TRB cDNA libraries. Reads reprocessed by TCRdb are summarized as one entry per CDR3 protein sequence, and DNA is absent. The sample's own table lists over 55,000 distinct CDR3 sequences. Of the sample, less than 0.65% falls within the top ten clones. Their recognized antigens are unknown. The sequenced sample was naive CXCR3+ CD8+ T cells from blood. The meaning of the sample's cell subset or site label: CD45RO-CCR7+CD27+CD95- naive CD8+ T cells expressing CXCR3 (TNR3+). The receptors shown here come from a human donor in good health. Some clones in this sample may be carry-over from other donors' samples.

This chain links TRBV5-1 with TRBJ2-2; the TCRdb call, TRBD2, lacks DNA for checking. CDR1 SGHRS and CDR2 YFSETQ come from the germline V gene. The CDR3 loop spans 17 amino acids. CDR3 sequence reads: CASSYYTRLWGTGELFF.

The CDR3 here is CASSSGTANTGELFF. The rearrangement joins TRBV5-1 to TRBJ2-2; TCRdb's assignment of TRBD1 cannot be checked, as there is no DNA. Germline-derived CDR1 and CDR2 are SGHRS and YFSETQ. The CDR3 totals 15 residues.

The chain carries TRBV6-6 and TRBJ2-1. Germline CDR1 MNHNY, CDR2 SVGAGI (reference sequence). The CDR3 spans 12 residues. CDR3 sequence reads: CASSSLDNEQFF.

This rearrangement joins TRBV7-9 to TRBJ1-4; TCRdb's assignment of TRBD1 cannot be checked, as there is no DNA. CDR3 size: 17 residues. Germline V gene sequence: CDR1 SEHNR, CDR2 FQNEAQ (reference sequence). The CDR3 loop is CASSASDRVYVREKLFF.

This chain links TRBV6-5 with TRBJ2-7; TCRdb lists TRBD1, though no DNA is available to test this call. The CDR3 consists of 15 residues. CDR1 and CDR2 (germline): MNHEY, SVGAGI. The CDR3 here is CASSSGDSATYEQYF.

The V and J genes are TRBV6-6 and TRBJ2-7; TCRdb picks TRBD2, but there is no DNA to check that call. The germline gives CDR1 MNHNY, CDR2 SVGAGI (reference sequence). The CDR3 length is 17 residues. The CDR3 is CASSYPPEAGPLYEQYF.

The chain recombines TRBV29-1 with TRBJ2-2; TCRdb designates TRBD1, a call that cannot be tested without DNA. This CDR3 has 13 amino acids. The germline CDR1 and CDR2 sequences are SQVTM and ANQGSEA. The CDR3 spells CSVGGVNTGELFF.

This chain joins TRBV27 and TRBJ1-1; TCRdb's D call, TRBD1, is unchecked because there is no DNA. From germline, CDR1 is MNHEY and CDR2 SMNVEV (reference sequence). The CDR3 consists of 13 residues. The CDR3 here is CASSTQGYTEAFF.

The chain combines TRBV27 with TRBJ2-7; TCRdb selects TRBD1, and the lack of DNA leaves this call unchecked. In germline, CDR1 is MNHEY, CDR2 SMNVEV (reference sequence). The CDR3 covers 14 residues. CDR3 residues: CASSLGGGVYEQYF.

The chain is built from TRBV27 and TRBJ2-5; TCRdb names TRBD1, which stays unverified in the absence of DNA. The germline CDR1 and CDR2 sequences are MNHEY and SMNVEV (reference sequence). This CDR3 has 16 residues. The CDR3 here is CASSLRGYRATETQYF.

The J gene is TRBJ1-1, the V gene TRBV9; no DNA is available, so the TRBD1 call from TCRdb remains unchecked. Germline V gene data show CDR1 as SGDLS and CDR2 as YYNGEE. CDR3 size: 15 residues. CDR3 amino acids: CASSASGTDNTEAFF.

This chain connects TRBV4-3 to TRBJ1-1; without DNA, the TCRdb call of TRBD1 cannot be checked. CDR3 length: 15 residues. Per germline, CDR1 LGHNA and CDR2 YSLEER. The CDR3 sequence: CASSQGTGVGSEAFF.

The CDR3 sequence is CASSQAGNRRYTF. This chain links TRBV14 with TRBJ1-2; TCRdb picks TRBD1, but there is no DNA to check that call. The CDR3 totals 13 residues. The germline gives CDR1 SGHDN, CDR2 FVKESK.

The J gene is TRBJ2-3, the V gene TRBV7-3. This CDR3 comprises 14 residues. CDR1 and CDR2 from the germline V gene are SGHTA and FQGTGA. The chain's CDR3 is CASSPTGSTDTQYF.

V gene TRBV7-6 combines with J gene TRBJ1-5; TCRdb's assignment of TRBD1 cannot be checked, as there is no DNA. The CDR3 loop spans 15 amino acids. Per germline, CDR1 SGHVS and CDR2 FNYEAQ. The CDR3 sequence is CASSLGAGSSQPQHF.

The chain recombines TRBV4-1 with TRBJ2-7; TCRdb's D call, TRBD2, is unchecked because there is no DNA. CDR1 is MGHRA, CDR2 YSYEKL, per germline. The CDR3 runs to 15 residues. CDR3 protein: CASSQSPGASYEQYF.

The J gene is TRBJ2-3, the V gene TRBV2. This CDR3 spans 14 amino acids. CDR1 SNHLY and CDR2 FYNNEI come from the germline V gene. The CDR3 is CASSEVDGTDTQYF. Supplemented by reference TRBV2 and TRBJ2-3, the full variable domain reads EPEVTQTPSHQVTQMGQEVILRCVPISNHLYFYWYRQILGQKVEFLVSFYNNEISEKSEIFDDQFSVERPDGSNFTLKIRSTKLEDSAMYFCASSEVDGTDTQYFGPGTRLTVL.

The chain combines TRBV28 with TRBJ1-2; TCRdb's assignment of TRBD1 cannot be checked, as there is no DNA. This CDR3 is 12 amino acids long. Germline assignment: CDR1 MDHEN and CDR2 SYDVKM. CDR3 in amino acids: CASRPGGYGYTF.

The V gene is TRBV20-1, the J gene TRBJ2-5; there is no DNA to check the TCRdb D call of TRBD1. The germline CDR1 and CDR2 sequences are DFQATT and SNEGSKA (reference sequence). The CDR3 loop spans 15 amino acids. This chain's CDR3 is CSARALTGVQETQYF.

The genes are TRBV14 and TRBJ1-1; without DNA, the TCRdb call of TRBD1 cannot be checked. The CDR3 extends over 15 amino acids. Germline V CDR1 and CDR2: SGHDN, FVKESK. CDR3 residues: CASSRGLGQSTEAFF.

The V and J genes are TRBV12-3 or TRBV12-4 and TRBJ1-1; TCRdb reports TRBD1, a call that lacks DNA to check it against. CDR3 length equals 12 residues. CDR3 region: CASSSELRGAFF.

The chain links TRBV6-5 to TRBJ1-1. The length of the CDR3 is 14 residues. Germline CDR1 and CDR2: MNHEY and SVGAGI. This CDR3 is CASSYPPDGTEAFF.

The chain combines TRBV25-1 with TRBJ1-5; lacking DNA, the TRBD1 call made by TCRdb goes unchecked. The germline V gene has CDR1 MGHDK and CDR2 SYGVNS. CDR3 length equals 15 residues. CDR3 region: CASSEPTGGNQPQHF. The full variable domain, rest sourced from reference TRBV25-1 and TRBJ1-5, is EADIYQTPRYLVIGTGKKITLECSQTMGHDKMYWYQQDPGMELHLIHYSYGVNSTEKGDLSSESTVSRIRTEHFPLTLESARPSHTSQYLCASSEPTGGNQPQHFGDGTRLSIL.

This sequence joins TRBV20-1 and TRBJ1-2. The CDR3 has 14 amino acids. Germline V gene sequence: CDR1 DFQATT, CDR2 SNEGSKA (reference sequence). The CDR3: CSAQTLDLGYGYTF.

Here the CDR3 reads CASSPAVRGEQFF. The chain couples TRBV4-3 to TRBJ2-1; TCRdb proposes TRBD2, but this gene call is untestable without DNA. The V gene's germline CDR1 is LGHNA and CDR2 YSLEER. The CDR3 is made up of 13 amino acids.

CDR3 loop: CASSYSRVAHAPSSTDTQYF. The gene calls are TRBV6-5 and TRBJ2-3; TCRdb's D call, TRBD1, is unchecked because there is no DNA. The CDR3 loop spans 20 amino acids. The germline CDR1 and CDR2 sequences are MNHEY and SVGAGI.

The genes are TRBV10-3 and TRBJ1-4; no DNA is available, so the TRBD1 call from TCRdb remains unchecked. The CDR3 totals 15 residues. Germline CDR1 and CDR2: ENHRY and SYGVKD. Here the CDR3 reads CAISAGDTTNEKLFF.

V is TRBV11-2 and J is TRBJ2-1; TCRdb gives TRBD2 as the D gene, but with no DNA this cannot be confirmed. The CDR3 loop spans 14 amino acids. CDR1 is SGHAT, CDR2 FQNNGV, per germline. CDR3 protein: CASSLVGSGNEQFF.

V usage is TRBV21-1 and J usage is TRBJ1-3; no DNA is available, so the TRBD1 call from TCRdb remains unchecked. TRBV21-1 is shown as a pseudogene. This CDR3 comprises 15 residues. The CDR3 protein is CASSLERGRRNTIYF.

The chain employs TRBV25-1 and TRBJ2-4; as DNA is missing, the TRBD1 call by TCRdb cannot be tested. The germline V gene encodes CDR1 MGHDK and CDR2 SYGVNS. This CDR3 is built from 13 residues. The CDR3 sequence: CASSDRDGNIQYF.

The gene calls are TRBV7-2 and TRBJ1-2. The V gene's germline CDR1 is SGHTA and CDR2 FQGNSA. The length of the CDR3 is 13 residues. CDR3 region: CASSLVPADGYTF.